This TCR beta chain was captured by sequencing in a study of cytomegalovirus exposure and HLA in healthy donors. The study, taken as a whole, reports: Reportedly, diagnosis of cytomegalovirus status by the classifier showed high specificity and sensitivity. Some TCR beta chains (around 160 of them) were listed as cytomegalovirus-associated. Across donors, most TCRs were seen rarely, yet some public ones were widespread.

The germline CDR1 and CDR2 sequences are MRHNA and SNTAGT. The V gene end was trimmed by 0 bases and the J gene end by 3 bases; junction bases not matched to a gene: 0. The CDR3 runs 16 residues. Clones were read by immunoSEQ multiplex PCR, and TCRdb kept only the in-frame ones, dropping some. The table lists tens of thousands of clones, around nine tenths of them singletons. This clone was recorded a few times. Its antigen is unidentified. Other DNA sequences in the sample encode the same CDR3. The specimen sequenced was PBMCs. The chain couples TRBV6-4 to TRBJ2-2; 11 nucleotides agree with TRBD2. This clonotype was sampled from a woman aged 18-30 years in good health and CMV-seropositive. The CDR3 region has the DNA TGTGCCAGCAGTGACTCGACTAGCGGGGACACCGGGGAGCTGTTTTTT. Residues: CASSDSTSGDTGELFF.